One sample yielded the 15 T cell receptor beta chains listed below, sequenced in a study of blood T cell repertoires in COVID-19. TCRdb's table, derived via immunoSEQ multiplex PCR, lists solely in-frame clones and lacks some. The sample carries about 26,000 clones, around 87% recorded once. The sequencing sample was made of peripheral blood. These receptors all stem from a man between 65 and 85 years old with acute or convalescent COVID-19.

J is TRBJ1-1 and V is TRBV29-1; D remains ambiguous. Trimming left V 7 bases short and J 2 bases short, with 14 bases between. The CDR3 covers 13 residues. Looked up from germline, CDR1 is SQVTM and CDR2 is ANQGSEA. The CDR3 coding sequence is TGCAGCGCAATTCGGAGTGCAAACACTGAAGCTTTCTTT. As protein: CSAIRSANTEAFF.

The chain employs TRBV7-8 and TRBJ2-1, with 11 bases that match TRBD2. This CDR3 is built from 15 residues. Germline CDR1 is SGHVS and CDR2 is FQNEAQ. V dropped 4 bases and J dropped 8; count of bases not matched to a gene: 7. The CDR3 region is CASSSRLAGTDEQFF. The CDR3 DNA follows: TGTGCCAGCAGCTCGAGACTAGCGGGGACGGATGAGCAGTTCTTC.

V gene TRBV21-1 combines with J gene TRBJ2-1; the tabulated D call, TRBD1, remains unverified against the DNA. TRBV21-1 is shown as a pseudogene. This CDR3 has 15 residues. The chain's CDR3 is CASSSPGQDYNEQFF. The CDR3 DNA follows: TGTGCCAGCAGCAGTCCGGGACAGGATTACAATGAGCAGTTCTTC.

The genes are TRBV5-1 and TRBJ2-3; TRBD2 aligns across 10 bases. Germline V lookup: CDR1 SGHRS, CDR2 YFSETQ. The CDR3 spans 15 residues. Trimming removed 8 bases from V and 3 bases from J; junction bases left unmatched: 9. For the CDR3, the DNA is TGCGCCAGTACGAAAGCGGGAGGGTTAACAGATACGCAGTATTTT. Translation gives CASTKAGGLTDTQYF.

This clone was observed once. This chain joins TRBV9 and TRBJ1-6; D may be TRBD1 (6 bases). The CDR3 length is 15 residues. The V gene lost 4 bases and the J gene lost 10 bases, with 18 bases spanning the gap. Germline V lookup: CDR1 SGDLS, CDR2 YYNGEE. The CDR3 loop reads CASSSVGGAHSPLHF. The CDR3 DNA is TGTGCCAGCAGCTCAGTGGGGGGGGCGCACTCACCCCTCCACTTT.

As to this clone: At one end the junction does not follow the germline gene, possibly because of a read error. The CDR3 DNA sequence: TGTGCCAGCAGCCCGTGGACAGGGGGCACAAATACGCAGTATTTT. This encodes CASSPWTGGTNTQYF. The rearrangement links TRBV7-6 to TRBJ2-3; the match to TRBD1 covers 11 bases. This CDR3 has 15 amino acids. CDR1 is SGHVS, CDR2 FNYEAQ, per germline.

With regard to this clone: Other DNA sequences in the same sample also yield this CDR3. The chain combines TRBV2 with TRBJ2-6; D uncertain. This CDR3 spans 16 amino acids. Germline CDR1 is SNHLY and CDR2 is FYNNEI. V lost 1 base and J 0 bases, leaving 7 bases between the germline ends. CDR3 region: CASSEGAGSGANVLTF. The CDR3 bases are TGTGCCAGCAGTGAAGGGGCAGGCTCTGGGGCCAACGTCCTGACTTTC.

The rearrangement uses TRBV15 and TRBJ2-7, with D perhaps matching TRBD1 (6 bases). V was shortened by 4 bases and J by 2 bases, with 15 bases between the two germline ends. The CDR3 contains 15 residues. Germline CDR1 LNHNV, CDR2 YYDKDF (reference sequence). The CDR3, as DNA: TGTGCCACCAGCAAAACGCGGACAGAAGCCTACGAGCAGTACTTC. It is translated as CATSKTRTEAYEQYF.

The CDR3 loop reads CASRTDRGNEKLFF. The DNA of the CDR3 is TGTGCCAGCAGGACCGACAGGGGGAATGAAAAACTGTTTTTT. V gene TRBV2 combines with J gene TRBJ1-4; 9 bases are a match to TRBD1. This CDR3 spans 14 amino acids. Losses at the gene ends were 6 bases for V and 5 bases for J; bases not matched to a gene: 4. Germline CDR1 is SNHLY and CDR2 is FYNNEI.

The rearrangement uses TRBV5-6 and TRBJ1-2, with a weak D call TRBD1 (5 bases). The ends were cut back, 5 bases at V and 3 bases at J, with 11 bases in the middle. The germline gives CDR1 SGHDT, CDR2 YYEEEE. The CDR3 sequence is 13 residues long. CDR3 nucleotide sequence: TGTGCCAGCAGTTTTCCGGGGGACTATGGCTACACCTTC. Amino acid sequence: CASSFPGDYGYTF.

The count of this clone is one. This sequence joins TRBV7-9 and TRBJ2-7, with 7 bases lining up with TRBD1. Trimming cost V 4 bases and J 2 bases; bases outside gene matches: 2. Per germline, CDR1 SEHNR and CDR2 FQNEAQ (reference sequence). There are 13 residues in the CDR3. Written as DNA, the CDR3 is TGTGCCAGCAGCTCGACAGGGACCTACGAGCAGTACTTC. Translation: CASSSTGTYEQYF.

The J gene is TRBJ1-1, the V gene TRBV27, with a tentative D call TRBD1 (5 bases). Germline V gene lookup returns CDR1 MNHEY and CDR2 SMNVEV (reference sequence). This CDR3 is 17 amino acids long. The V gene lost 5 bases and the J gene lost 1 base, with 20 bases spanning the gap. CDR3 DNA sequence: TGTGCCAGCAGTCCCCTGACGGGGGTCCGGGGGAACACTGAAGCTTTCTTT. This encodes CASSPLTGVRGNTEAFF.

The chain carries TRBV5-5 and TRBJ2-7; 7 bases align to TRBD1. Germline V gene sequence: CDR1 SGHKS, CDR2 YYEKEE (reference sequence). The length of the CDR3 is 15 residues. V shed 0 bases, J shed 3 bases, and the junction held 6 bases outside the gene matches. CDR3 in amino acids: CASSLAGQADYEQYF. The CDR3 DNA reads as TGTGCCAGCAGCTTGGCCGGACAGGCTGACTACGAGCAGTACTTC.

The V gene is TRBV7-8, the J gene TRBJ2-1; D call uncertain. This CDR3 region has 15 residues. Germline V gene sequence: CDR1 SGHVS, CDR2 FQNEAQ. Trimming removed 2 bases from V and 0 bases from J, with 8 bases in between. This CDR3 reads CASSLSSSSYNEQFF. The CDR3 nucleotides read TGTGCCAGCAGCTTATCCTCGAGCTCCTACAATGAGCAGTTCTTC.

The chain employs TRBV24-1 and TRBJ2-5; the match to TRBD2 covers 7 bases. This CDR3 contains 16 residues. After removal of 3 bases from V and 2 bases from J, the junction contained 8 bases not matched to a gene. From germline, CDR1 is KGHDR and CDR2 SFDVKD. This CDR3 reads CATSDPGGAGQETQYF. CDR3 DNA: TGTGCCACCAGTGATCCGGGAGGAGCGGGACAAGAGACCCAGTACTTC.